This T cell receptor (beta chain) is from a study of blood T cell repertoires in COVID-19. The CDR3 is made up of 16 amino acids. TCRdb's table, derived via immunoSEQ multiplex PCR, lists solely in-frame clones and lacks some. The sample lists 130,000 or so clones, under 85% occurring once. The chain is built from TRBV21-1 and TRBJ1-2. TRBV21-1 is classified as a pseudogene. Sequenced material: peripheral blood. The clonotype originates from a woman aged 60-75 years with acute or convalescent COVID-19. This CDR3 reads CVSNGRRDSRRYGYTF. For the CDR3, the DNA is TGTGTCAGCAACGGCCGGAGGGATAGCAGGCGCTATGGCTACACCTTC.